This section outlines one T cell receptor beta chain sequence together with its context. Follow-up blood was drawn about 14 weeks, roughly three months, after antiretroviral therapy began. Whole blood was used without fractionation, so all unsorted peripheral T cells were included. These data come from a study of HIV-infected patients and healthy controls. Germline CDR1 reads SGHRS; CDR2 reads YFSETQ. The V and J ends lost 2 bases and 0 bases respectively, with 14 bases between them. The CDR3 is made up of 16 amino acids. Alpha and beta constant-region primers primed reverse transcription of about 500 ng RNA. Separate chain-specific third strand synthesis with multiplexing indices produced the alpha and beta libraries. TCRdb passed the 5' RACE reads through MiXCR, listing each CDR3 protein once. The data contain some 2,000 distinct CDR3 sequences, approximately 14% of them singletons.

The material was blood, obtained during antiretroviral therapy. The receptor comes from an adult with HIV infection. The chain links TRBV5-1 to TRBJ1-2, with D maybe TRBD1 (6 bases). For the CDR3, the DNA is TGCGCCAGCAGCTTTTCTATCGGGACAACTAACTATGGCTACACCTTC. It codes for CASSFSIGTTNYGYTF.